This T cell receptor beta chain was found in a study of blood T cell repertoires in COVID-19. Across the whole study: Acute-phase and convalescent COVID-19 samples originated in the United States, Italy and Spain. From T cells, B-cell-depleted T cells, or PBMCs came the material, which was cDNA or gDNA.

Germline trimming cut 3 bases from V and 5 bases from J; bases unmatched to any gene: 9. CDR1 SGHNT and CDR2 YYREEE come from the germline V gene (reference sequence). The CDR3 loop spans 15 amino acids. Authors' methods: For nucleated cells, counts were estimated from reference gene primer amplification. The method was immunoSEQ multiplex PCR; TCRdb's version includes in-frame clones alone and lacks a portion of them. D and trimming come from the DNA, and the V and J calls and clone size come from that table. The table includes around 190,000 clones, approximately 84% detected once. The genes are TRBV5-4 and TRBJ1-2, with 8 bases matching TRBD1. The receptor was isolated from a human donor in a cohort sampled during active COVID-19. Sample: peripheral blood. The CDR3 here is CASSSWTGPGYGYTF. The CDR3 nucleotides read TGTGCCAGCAGCTCGTGGACAGGGCCGGGGTATGGCTACACCTTC.